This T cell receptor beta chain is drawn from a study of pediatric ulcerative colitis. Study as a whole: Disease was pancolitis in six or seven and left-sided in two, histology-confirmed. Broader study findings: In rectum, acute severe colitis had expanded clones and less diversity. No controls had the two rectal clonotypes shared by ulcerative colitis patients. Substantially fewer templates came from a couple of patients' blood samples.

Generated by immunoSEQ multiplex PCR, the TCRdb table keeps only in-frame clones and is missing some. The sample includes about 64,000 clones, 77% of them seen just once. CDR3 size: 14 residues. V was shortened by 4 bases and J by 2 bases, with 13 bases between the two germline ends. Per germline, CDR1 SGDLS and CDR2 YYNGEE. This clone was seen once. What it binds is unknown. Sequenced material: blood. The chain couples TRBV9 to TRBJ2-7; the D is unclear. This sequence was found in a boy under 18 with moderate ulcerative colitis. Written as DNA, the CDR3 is TGTGCCAGCAGCCCCGGAACCCCAACCTACGAGCAGTACTTC. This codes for CASSPGTPTYEQYF.